These T cell receptor beta chains were read from a single sample in a study of blood T cell repertoires in COVID-19. Produced via immunoSEQ multiplex PCR; TCRdb's table is partial and in-frame only. This sample yields about 92,000 clones, of which 70% to 90% are seen a single time; about 18% belongs to the top ten. Sequencing was done on a sample of peripheral blood. These receptors were collected from a woman aged 55-69 years with COVID-19, enrolled during active disease. CDR3s include the opening cysteine and the closing phenylalanine or tryptophan. D genes are given only for firm matches. A row's size may be missing; if present it is once, few, many or a size class.

size: -; J: TRBJ1-3; D: -; V: TRBV6-6; DNA: TGTGCCAGCAGTGCACCAGGGTCTCCCTCTGGAAACACCATATATTTT; CDR3: CASSAPGSPSGNTIYF
size: -; J: TRBJ2-7; D: TRBD2; V: TRBV27; DNA: TGTGCCAGCAGTTTTTCCGGGGGGGCTTGGGAGCAGTACTTC; CDR3: CASSFSGGAWEQYF
size: -; J: TRBJ2-3; D: TRBD1; V: TRBV5-1; DNA: TGCGCCAGCAGCTTGTCCCTGGGACAGGGACGGGCAGATACGCAGTATTTT; CDR3: CASSLSLGQGRADTQYF
size: -; J: TRBJ2-1; D: TRBD1; V: TRBV6-5; DNA: TGTGCCAGCAGTCCCCCAGGGGGCGGCTACAATGAGCAGTTCTTC; CDR3: CASSPPGGGYNEQFF
size: -; J: TRBJ1-4; D: -; V: TRBV7-3; DNA: TGTGCCAGCAGCTTAATGTCTGGGGACACCTCAGATGCAACTAATGAAAAACTGTTTTTT; CDR3: CASSLMSGDTSDATNEKLFF
size: -; J: TRBJ1-4; D: -; V: TRBV28; DNA: TGTGCCAGCAGTTTTACTGACAGGTCGAATGAAAAACTGTTTTTT; CDR3: CASSFTDRSNEKLFF
size: -; J: TRBJ2-1; D: -; V: TRBV27; DNA: TGTGCCAGCAGTTACGCAGGGATCGGGCAGTTCTTC; CDR3: CASSYAGIGQFF
size: -; J: TRBJ1-2; D: -; V: TRBV11-2; DNA: TGTGCCAGCAGCTCACAGAACCCCGGCGGCTACACCTTC; CDR3: CASSSQNPGGYTF
size: -; J: TRBJ2-3; D: TRBD2; V: TRBV7-2; DNA: TGTGCCAGCAGCTTACAAGCGGGGGGGCGTGCAGATACGCAGTATTTT; CDR3: CASSLQAGGRADTQYF
size: -; J: TRBJ2-3; D: -; V: TRBV6-5; DNA: TGTGCCAGCAGTTATCAGGGCCTGGGGGATACGCAGTATTTT; CDR3: CASSYQGLGDTQYF
size: -; J: TRBJ2-7; D: -; V: TRBV12-3/TRBV12-4; DNA: TGTGCCAGCAGTTGGGGGGCCTACGAGCAGTACTTC; CDR3: CASSWGAYEQYF
size: -; J: TRBJ1-5; D: TRBD1; V: TRBV3-1/TRBV3-2; DNA: TGTGCCAGCAGGGATGGGACAGGGTACAATCAGCCCCAGCATTTT; CDR3: CASRDGTGYNQPQHF
size: -; J: TRBJ1-1; D: -; V: TRBV5-4; DNA: TGTGCCAGCAGCCTGGCGGCGGACACTGAAGCTTTCTTT; CDR3: CASSLAADTEAFF
size: -; J: TRBJ2-1; D: TRBD1; V: TRBV11-2; DNA: TGTGCCAGCAGCTTAGATCCCGGACAGGGATACAATGAGCAGTTCTTC; CDR3: CASSLDPGQGYNEQFF
size: -; J: TRBJ1-6; D: -; V: TRBV6-5; DNA: TGTGCCAGCACTAGGGGCGGGCGGGGCAATTCACCCCTCCACTTT; CDR3: CASTRGGRGNSPLHF
size: -; J: TRBJ2-7; D: TRBD1; V: TRBV7-6; DNA: TGTGCCAGCAGCCCGAGGACAGGGGGTACCTACGAGCAGTACTTC; CDR3: CASSPRTGGTYEQYF
size: -; J: TRBJ1-5; D: -; V: TRBV28; DNA: TGTGCCAGCAGTGCAGCATTTAACAGGCCTGGGCAGCCCCAGCATTTT; CDR3: CASSAAFNRPGQPQHF
size: -; J: TRBJ2-5; D: TRBD1; V: TRBV28; DNA: TGTGCCAGCAGTCGACAAAATTCAGGGGGCGTTGAGACCCAGTACTTC; CDR3: CASSRQNSGGVETQYF
size: -; J: TRBJ2-7; D: TRBD1; V: TRBV6-5; DNA: TGTGCCAGCAGTTATGTTCGGGACAGGCTTTACTTC; CDR3: CASSYVRDRLYF
size: -; J: TRBJ1-1; D: TRBD1; V: TRBV29-1; DNA: TGCAGCGTTAGGGCAGGGGGCAGTACTGAAGCTTTCTTT; CDR3: CSVRAGGSTEAFF
size: -; J: TRBJ2-3; D: -; V: TRBV12-3/TRBV12-4; DNA: TGTGCCAGCAGCCCCAGAGGCGATACGCAGTATTTT; CDR3: CASSPRGDTQYF
size: -; J: TRBJ2-5; D: TRBD1; V: TRBV5-1; DNA: TGCGCCAGCAGCTTGGATCCAGGGGGCCAGGAGACCCAGTACTTC; CDR3: CASSLDPGGQETQYF
size: -; J: TRBJ1-1; D: -; V: TRBV3-1/TRBV3-2; DNA: TGTGCCAGCAGCCAACCGGGACACTATGGGACTGAAGCTTTCTTT; CDR3: CASSQPGHYGTEAFF
size: -; J: TRBJ2-3; D: TRBD2; V: TRBV18; DNA: TGTGCCAGCTCACCACTCGCTAGCGGGGGTTACACAGATACGCAGTATTTT; CDR3: CASSPLASGGYTDTQYF
size: -; J: TRBJ1-1; D: -; V: TRBV2; DNA: TGTGCCAGCAGTGAGGCCGGGGGGGGTATAACTGAAGCTTTCTTT; CDR3: CASSEAGGGITEAFF
size: -; J: TRBJ1-1; D: TRBD1; V: TRBV4-2; DNA: TGTGCCAGCAGCCATCAACAGGGGAGCACTGAAGCTTTCTTT; CDR3: CASSHQQGSTEAFF
size: -; J: TRBJ1-2; D: -; V: TRBV11-2; DNA: TGTGCCAGCAGCTTACGGACAGCGAACTATGGCTACACCTTC; CDR3: CASSLRTANYGYTF
size: -; J: TRBJ1-1; D: TRBD1; V: TRBV4-3; DNA: TGCGCCAGCAGCCTACACAGGGGCCGATTGAACACTGAAGCTTTCTTT; CDR3: CASSLHRGRLNTEAFF
size: -; J: TRBJ1-5; D: -; V: TRBV6-5; DNA: TGTGCCAGCACCACCGGGGATCAGCCCCAGCATTTT; CDR3: CASTTGDQPQHF
size: -; J: TRBJ1-5; D: -; V: TRBV12-2; DNA: TGTGCAAGTCGCCCGTCGCGGCAGATACTGAATCAGCCCCAGCATTTT; CDR3: CASRPSRQILNQPQHF
size: -; J: TRBJ1-2; D: TRBD1; V: TRBV9; DNA: TGTGCCAGCAGCGCGGACAGGGACTATGGCTACACCTTC; CDR3: CASSADRDYGYTF
size: -; J: TRBJ1-3; D: -; V: TRBV19; DNA: TGTGCCAGTAGCATGCGGGCTCTCTCTGGAAACACCATATATTTT; CDR3: CASSMRALSGNTIYF
size: -; J: TRBJ2-3; D: TRBD1; V: TRBV11-3; DNA: TGTGCCAGCAGCTTAGCACAGGGGGCAGGCACAGATACGCAGTATTTT; CDR3: CASSLAQGAGTDTQYF
size: -; J: TRBJ1-2; D: TRBD1; V: TRBV30; DNA: TGTGCCTGGAGTGTACGGTTTTCGGGGGACAGCTATGGCTACACCTTC; CDR3: CAWSVRFSGDSYGYTF
size: -; J: TRBJ2-5; D: TRBD2; V: TRBV6-4; DNA: TGTGCCAGCAGTCCTAGCGGGGGGGCCGAAGAGACCCAGTACTTC; CDR3: CASSPSGGAEETQYF
size: -; J: TRBJ2-5; D: TRBD1; V: TRBV5-8; DNA: TGTGCCAGCAGCACGGGACAGGGGTCCCTCCAAGAGACCCAGTACTTC; CDR3: CASSTGQGSLQETQYF
size: -; J: TRBJ2-2; D: -; V: TRBV4-1; DNA: TGCGCCAGCAGCTACCGGGACACCTGGGCCGGGGAGCTGTTTTTT; CDR3: CASSYRDTWAGELFF
size: -; J: TRBJ1-1; D: -; V: TRBV4-3; DNA: TGCGCCAGCAGCCAAGTACTAGTTATGAACACTGAAGCTTTCTTT; CDR3: CASSQVLVMNTEAFF
size: -; J: TRBJ1-4; D: -; V: TRBV9; DNA: TGTGCCAGCGGACCGCAGCGGGCTAATGAAAAACTGTTTTTT; CDR3: CASGPQRANEKLFF
size: -; J: TRBJ2-3; D: TRBD2; V: TRBV20-1; DNA: TGCAGTGCTAGTCATCCTAGCGGGGGGCGAGATACGCAGTATTTT; CDR3: CSASHPSGGRDTQYF
size: -; J: TRBJ1-6; D: TRBD1; V: TRBV30; DNA: TGTGCCTGGAAGGGGGCGACTAATTCACCCCTCCACTTT; CDR3: CAWKGATNSPLHF
size: -; J: TRBJ1-6; D: -; V: TRBV9; DNA: TGTGCCAGCAGCGGTCCCCGCAGTTCACCCCTCCACTTT; CDR3: CASSGPRSSPLHF
size: once; J: TRBJ2-7; D: TRBD2; V: TRBV7-2; DNA: TGTGCCAGCAGCTCGAGGACTAGCTCGGTTGATTACGAGCAGTACTTC; CDR3: CASSSRTSSVDYEQYF
size: -; J: TRBJ2-6; D: -; V: TRBV7-2; DNA: TGTGCCAGCAGCTGGAGCTCTGGGGCCAACGTCCTGACTTTC; CDR3: CASSWSSGANVLTF
size: -; J: TRBJ1-2; D: -; V: TRBV19; DNA: TGTGCCAGTAGTATGGGCATTACTCGCACGGGGGGCTACACCTTC; CDR3: CASSMGITRTGGYTF
size: -; J: TRBJ1-1; D: -; V: TRBV6-5; DNA: TGTGCCAGCAGTACCCAGAGAGGGGGGAACACTGAAGCTTTCTTT; CDR3: CASSTQRGGNTEAFF
size: -; J: TRBJ2-7; D: -; V: TRBV29-1; DNA: TGCAGCGTAGAACAGGGCCCCGAGCAGTACTTC; CDR3: CSVEQGPEQYF
size: -; J: TRBJ1-5; D: TRBD1; V: TRBV2; DNA: TGTGCCAGCAGTGAGACCGGGACAGGGGATAATCAGCCCCAGCATTTT; CDR3: CASSETGTGDNQPQHF
size: -; J: TRBJ1-4; D: -; V: TRBV4-2; DNA: TGTGCCAGCAGCCAAGAAGAACCCATTTCCCCCGGGGAAAAACTGTTTTTT; CDR3: CASSQEEPISPGEKLFF
size: -; J: TRBJ1-6; D: TRBD1; V: TRBV10-1; DNA: TGCGCCAGCAGTGGGGACAGACGGAGCTCCTATAATTCACCCCTCCACTTT; CDR3: CASSGDRRSSYNSPLHF
size: -; J: TRBJ2-5; D: -; V: TRBV4-3; DNA: TGCGCCAGCAGCCAAGTCCCGGGAGAGACCCAGTACTTC; CDR3: CASSQVPGETQYF
size: -; J: TRBJ1-5; D: -; V: TRBV18; DNA: TGTGCCAGCTCACCCGAAAGTGGAGCGGATCAGCCCCAGCATTTT; CDR3: CASSPESGADQPQHF
size: few; J: TRBJ1-6; D: -; V: TRBV7-9; DNA: TGTGCCAGCAGTCGCGGGGATAATTCACCCCTCCACTTT; CDR3: CASSRGDNSPLHF
size: -; J: TRBJ1-5; D: TRBD1; V: TRBV7-9; DNA: TGTGCCAGCAGCTCGACAGGGAGCAATCAGCCCCAGCATTTT; CDR3: CASSSTGSNQPQHF
size: -; J: TRBJ2-7; D: TRBD1; V: TRBV19; DNA: TGTGCCAGTACCCGCACAGGGGTCCTAGTCCACGAGCAGTACTTC; CDR3: CASTRTGVLVHEQYF
size: -; J: TRBJ1-1; D: -; V: TRBV6-1; DNA: TGTGCCAGCAGTGAACGGGAGGGGACGTGGACTGAAGCTTTCTTT; CDR3: CASSEREGTWTEAFF
size: -; J: TRBJ1-2; D: -; V: TRBV7-9; DNA: TGTGCCAGCAGCACACACGGACAGTATGGCTACACCTTC; CDR3: CASSTHGQYGYTF